Included here is one T cell receptor beta chain sequence, with context. This record belongs to a study of T cell responses to AZD1222 COVID-19 vaccine. This table comes from immunoSEQ multiplex PCR, and its TCRdb copy is limited to in-frame clones, with some not included. The table lists tens of thousands of clones, approximately 83% of them singletons. V was clipped by 4 bases and J by 4 bases, with 17 bases between them. This CDR3 is 15 amino acids long. Germline V lookup: CDR1 SGHRS, CDR2 YFSETQ. The sequences come from peripheral blood, collected on day 0 of AZD1222 vaccination. This sequence joins TRBV5-1 and TRBJ1-1; maybe TRBD1 (6 bases). The TCR sequence derives from an adult in good health. This chain's CDR3 is CASSPIEGGGTEAFF. In nucleotides, the CDR3 is TGCGCCAGCAGCCCGATAGAGGGGGGAGGCACTGAAGCTTTCTTT.